This T cell receptor (beta chain) emerged from a study of blood T cells in healthy people across ages. Study-level results: Long-lived and aged donors differed, with more naive CD4+ cells and higher diversity in the long-lived. The authors considered diversity estimates from one million T cells to be underestimates.

The CDR3 consists of 16 residues. CDR1 is DFQATT, CDR2 SNEGSKA, per germline (reference sequence). V shed 0 bases, J shed 3 bases, and the junction held 8 bases outside the gene matches. This clonotype was seen more than once but under ten times. The antigen remains undetermined. Primers used in a second PCR of about 7 to 11 cycles were a sample-barcoded 5' primer and a J-beta primer mix. TCRdb re-derived calls from the 5' RACE reads in MiXCR, one entry per CDR3 protein. Among around 1,000,000 distinct CDR3 sequences listed, 35% to 40% were seen once. V gene TRBV20-1 combines with J gene TRBJ2-3, with TRBD2 matching over 8 bases. This receptor was taken from a man aged 18 to 30 in good health. The sample consisted of blood. CDR3 region: CSARDLVLAATDTQYF. The CDR3 region has the DNA TGCAGTGCTAGAGATCTAGTACTAGCGGCTACAGATACGCAGTATTTT.